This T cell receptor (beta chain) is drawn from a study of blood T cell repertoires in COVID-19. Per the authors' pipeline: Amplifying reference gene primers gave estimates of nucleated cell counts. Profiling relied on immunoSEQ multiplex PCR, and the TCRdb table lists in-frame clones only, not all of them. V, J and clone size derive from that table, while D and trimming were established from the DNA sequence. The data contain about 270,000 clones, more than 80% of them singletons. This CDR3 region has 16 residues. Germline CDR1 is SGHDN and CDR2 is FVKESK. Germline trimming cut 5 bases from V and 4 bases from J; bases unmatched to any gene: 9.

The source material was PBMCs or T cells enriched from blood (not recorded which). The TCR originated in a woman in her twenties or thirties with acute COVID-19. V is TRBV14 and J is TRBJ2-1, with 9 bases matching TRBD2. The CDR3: CASSLGGLAGYNEQFF. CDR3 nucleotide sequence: TGTGCCAGCAGCTTGGGGGGGCTAGCGGGGTACAATGAGCAGTTCTTC.